This T cell receptor beta chain was profiled in a study of blood T cell repertoires in COVID-19. Study-level information: Material from acute and convalescent COVID-19 was sourced from the United States, Italy and Spain. PBMCs, B-cell-depleted T cells, or T cells provided the cDNA or gDNA that made up the material.

Germline V gene sequence: CDR1 SGHKS, CDR2 YYEKEE (reference sequence). V shed 4 bases and J shed 0 bases, with 13 bases lying between them. The CDR3 loop spans 15 amino acids. Clones were sequenced by immunoSEQ multiplex PCR, and TCRdb holds only the in-frame ones, with some missing. Of about 270,000 clones in the sample, less than 90% were seen once. Participant-given clinical history determined each cohort assignment. J is TRBJ2-5 and V is TRBV5-5, with D tentatively TRBD2 (5 bases). Specimen: PBMCs or T cells enriched from blood (not recorded which). The receptor was derived from a woman in her fifties or sixties who had recovered from COVID-19. CDR3 amino acids: CASSPGLSYQETQYF. CDR3 DNA: TGTGCCAGCAGCCCTGGACTGTCGTACCAAGAGACCCAGTACTTC. Supplemented by reference TRBV5-5 and TRBJ2-5, the full variable domain reads DAGVTQSPTHLIKTRGQQVTLRCSPISGHKSVSWYQQVLGQGPQFIFQYYEKEERGRGNFPDRFSARQFPNYSSELNVNALLLGDSALYLCASSPGLSYQETQYFGPGTRLLVL.